This T cell receptor (beta chain) originates from a study of CD8 T cells in Susac syndrome. An input of roughly 0.5 to 1 ug of RNA was subjected to reverse transcription using random hexamers. One entry per CDR3 protein results from TCRdb running MiXCR on the immunoSEQ multiplex PCR reads. The repertoire holds some 300,000 distinct CDR3 sequences, with around nine tenths as singletons. CDR1 and CDR2 from the germline V gene are SEHNR and FQNEAQ (reference sequence). V shed 5 bases and J shed 0 bases, with 19 bases lying between them. CDR3 length equals 17 residues. TEMRA cells underwent FACS enrichment and CD8+ and CD4+ T cells underwent negative isolation.

Material: CD8+ T cells from PBMCs. This chain connects TRBV7-9 to TRBJ1-1; possibly TRBD1 for D (5 bases). This TCR was sampled from a human donor with multiple sclerosis. This CDR3 reads CASSHPTTESMNTEAFF. DNA for the CDR3: TGTGCCAGCAGCCACCCTACGACAGAATCTATGAACACTGAAGCTTTCTTT.